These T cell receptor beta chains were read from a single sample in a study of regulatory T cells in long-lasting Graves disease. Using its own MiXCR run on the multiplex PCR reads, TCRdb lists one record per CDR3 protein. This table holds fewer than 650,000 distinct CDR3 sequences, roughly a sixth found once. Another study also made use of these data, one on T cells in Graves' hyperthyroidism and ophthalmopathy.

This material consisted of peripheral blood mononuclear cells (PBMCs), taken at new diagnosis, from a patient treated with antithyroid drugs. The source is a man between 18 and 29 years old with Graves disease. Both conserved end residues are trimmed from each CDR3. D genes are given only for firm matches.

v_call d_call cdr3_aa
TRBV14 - ASSQDRLWGATEAF
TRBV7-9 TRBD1 ASSPPGQHTGELF
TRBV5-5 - ASSLFRQFNTEAF
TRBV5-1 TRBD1 ASSWGDRGFVNQPQH
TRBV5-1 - ASSLVLGSNNEQF
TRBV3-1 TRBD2 ASSQDYSGKYEQY
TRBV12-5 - ASGFDLGTQY
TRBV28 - ASSFAERGWEKLF
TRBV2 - ASSKAVGGYTNTEAF
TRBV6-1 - ASRGAGTGNYGYT
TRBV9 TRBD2 ASSGGREVGTQY
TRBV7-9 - ASSLATGPGTLGNTIY
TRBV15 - ATSIRSGLDTQY
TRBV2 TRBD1 ASRSPGQGTYEQY
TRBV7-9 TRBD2 ASTKRGGSTDTQY
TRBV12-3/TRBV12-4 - ASRTNAGSKGYQPQH
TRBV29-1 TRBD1 SVEGTDRGGTDTQY
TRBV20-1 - SAALDYGYT
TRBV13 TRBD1 ASSLTGIPYEQY
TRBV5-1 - ASSLEVTYGYT
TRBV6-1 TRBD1 ASSKSDRELHEKLF
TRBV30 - AWSWGAGGYT
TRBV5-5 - ASSSRDFSYEQY
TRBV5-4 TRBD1 ASSLQTGGANTEAF
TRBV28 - ASSLTREQF
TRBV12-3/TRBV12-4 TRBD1 ASSLGGQGRSIQY
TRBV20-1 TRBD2 SARGAGTYTGELF
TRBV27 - ASSHIGPRGGGGRGPQH
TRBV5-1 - ASSLLTAATEAF
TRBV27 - ASSPGPGQPQH
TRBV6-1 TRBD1 ASRRTGLDNEQF
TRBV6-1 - ASSERLPLSGNTIY
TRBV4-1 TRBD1 ASSQPGQGREKLF
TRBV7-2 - ASSWRGADTDTQY
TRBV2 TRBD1 ASKGGSSTDTQY
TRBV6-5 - ASSYGNRGNSPLH
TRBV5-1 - ASSMRTDLLYEQY
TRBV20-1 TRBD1 SADPGQGSYEQY